What follows are 14 T cell receptor beta chains derived from one specimen sequenced in a study of T cell repertoires in cytomegalovirus infection. TCRdb independently ran MiXCR on the reads; one entry per CDR3 protein. The sample contains roughly 150,000 distinct CDR3 sequences, less than 25% of which appear only once. For these TCRs, the target antigens are not known. Sample: CD8+ T cells from cultured PBMCs, taken from culture after CMV antigen stimulation. Receptors originate from a human donor in good health (CMV status not recorded). Some clones in this sample may be carry-over from other donors' samples.

In its sample, this clonotype was seen a few times. The chain is built from TRBV12-3 or TRBV12-4 and TRBJ1-2; D remains ambiguous. Trimming pared 1 base from V and 4 bases from J, leaving 7 bases between. The CDR3 is 13 residues long. In DNA form, the CDR3 reads TGTGCCAGCAGTTTAGGAGAACCCTATGGCTACACCTTC. Protein product: CASSLGEPYGYTF.

This chain joins TRBV7-9 and TRBJ1-1; TRBD1 agrees at 9 bases. The CDR3 runs 16 residues. Trimming at V came to 4 bases and at J to 4 bases, leaving 10 bases not matched to a gene. Germline V gene data show CDR1 as SEHNR and CDR2 as FQNEAQ (reference sequence). The CDR3 coding sequence is TGTGCCAGCAGCTCAACAGGGGGCGCGGGAGGCACTGAAGCTTTCTTT. This codes for CASSSTGGAGGTEAFF.

This rearrangement joins TRBV11-2 to TRBJ1-5; a weak D match, TRBD1 (6 bases). V lost 5 bases and J 7 bases, leaving 15 bases between the germline ends. CDR3 size: 14 residues. Germline CDR1 reads SGHAT; CDR2 reads FQNNGV. The CDR3 nucleotides read TGTGCCAGCAGCCCCGGAGCTGGGGGCCAGCCCCAGCATTTT. This encodes CASSPGAGGQPQHF.

This clonotype has only a few counts. The chain employs TRBV28 and TRBJ1-4; no reliable D call. Per the germline V gene, CDR1 is MDHEN and CDR2 is SYDVKM. This CDR3 is 12 amino acids long. Trimming cost V 6 bases and J 7 bases, with 9 bases left between them. DNA for the CDR3: TGTGCCAGCAGAAACCGGGGTGAAAAACTGTTTTTT. Translation gives CASRNRGEKLFF.

J is TRBJ1-2 and V is TRBV7-9; 7 bases agree with TRBD1. Germline trimming cut 5 bases from V and 0 bases from J; bases unmatched to any gene: 18. CDR1 SEHNR and CDR2 FQNEAQ come from the germline V gene (reference sequence). The CDR3 contains 19 residues. DNA of the CDR3: TGTGCCAGCAGCCCACCTAGGGGGGGGACAGTCATATCTAACTATGGCTACACCTTC. Its translation is CASSPPRGGTVISNYGYTF.

V and J are TRBV7-9 and TRBJ2-7; D is unresolved. Trimming took 4 bases from V and 2 from J, leaving 15 bases between them. The CDR3 has 15 residues. Looked up from germline, CDR1 is SEHNR and CDR2 is FQNEAQ (reference sequence). In DNA, the CDR3 is TGTGCCAGCAGCTCAAATCGTGCAGTCACCTACGAGCAGTACTTC. Translated, it gives CASSSNRAVTYEQYF.

This clonotype was recorded a few times. This rearrangement joins TRBV12-3 or TRBV12-4 to TRBJ1-1, with D maybe TRBD1 (6 bases). The ends were cut back, 5 bases at V and 4 bases at J, with 14 bases in the middle. This CDR3 region has 14 residues. The chain's CDR3 is CASSVQGEGTEAFF. The DNA of the CDR3 is TGTGCCAGCAGTGTACAGGGAGAGGGCACTGAAGCTTTCTTT.

The chain combines TRBV27 with TRBJ1-5, with D possibly being TRBD1 (5 bases). This CDR3 is built from 14 residues. Per germline, CDR1 MNHEY and CDR2 SMNVEV (reference sequence). V was shortened by 1 base and J by 7 bases, with 11 bases between the two germline ends. Written as DNA, the CDR3 is TGTGCCAGCAGTTTATTCCGTGGGGGGCAGCCCCAGCATTTT. This encodes CASSLFRGGQPQHF.

This clonotype was detected a few times. This chain joins TRBV6-6 and TRBJ2-1, with TRBD2 as a possible D gene (7 bases). The CDR3 loop spans 14 amino acids. The germline V and J ends were trimmed by 8 bases and 4 bases, with 15 bases remaining between them. Looked up from germline, CDR1 is MNHNY and CDR2 is SVGAGI (reference sequence). CDR3 coding DNA: TGTGCCAGCGGGGGAGGGGGGCCGTACAATGAGCAGTTCTTC. It codes for CASGGGGPYNEQFF.

The V and J genes are TRBV7-2 and TRBJ2-5; D gene ambiguous. The germline V and J ends were trimmed by 0 bases and 4 bases, with 6 bases remaining between them. The CDR3 consists of 13 residues. CDR1 is SGHTA, CDR2 FQGNSA, per germline. The CDR3 here is CASSLARRETQYF. In nucleotides, the CDR3 is TGTGCCAGCAGCTTAGCCAGGCGAGAGACCCAGTACTTC.

This clonotype came up a few times. The chain links TRBV5-6 to TRBJ2-5, with 13 bases identical to TRBD2. This CDR3 has 15 residues. V was pared by 4 bases and J by 5 bases, with 5 bases of the junction left unmatched. Germline CDR1 SGHDT, CDR2 YYEEEE. DNA of the CDR3: TGTGCCAGCAGCCTTGGACTAGCGGGGGTTGAGACCCAGTACTTC. Its protein product is CASSLGLAGVETQYF.

This clonotype has more than one count but fewer than ten. A read error may account for a junction end that differs from germline. The gene calls are TRBV7-8 and TRBJ2-7; D may be TRBD1 (5 bases). Per germline, CDR1 SGHVS and CDR2 FQNEAQ. The CDR3 spans 16 residues. CDR3 residues: CASSWADRGLAYEQYF. DNA of the CDR3: TGTGCTAGCAGCTGGGCTGACAGAGGATTAGCCTACGAGCAGTACTTC.

The chain combines TRBV24-1 with TRBJ2-1, with TRBD2 as a possible D gene (5 bases). Per the germline V gene, CDR1 is KGHDR and CDR2 is SFDVKD. V was pared by 7 bases and J by 0 bases, with 15 bases between. The CDR3 sequence is 16 residues long. Here the CDR3 DNA reads TGTGCCACCAGCGCGGGTCAAGGGAGCTCCTACAATGAGCAGTTCTTC. It translates to CATSAGQGSSYNEQFF.

The chain carries TRBV12-3 or TRBV12-4 and TRBJ1-2, with TRBD1 matching over 8 bases. This CDR3 has 14 residues. V lost 5 bases to trimming and J lost 6 bases; unmatched junction nucleotides: 8. The DNA for the CDR3 is TGTGCCAGCAGTCTATGGGACAGGAGTAATGGCTACACCTTC. This sequence encodes CASSLWDRSNGYTF.